The rows below give T cell receptor beta chains drawn from one sample of a study of cytomegalovirus exposure and HLA in healthy donors. Clones were sequenced by immunoSEQ multiplex PCR, and TCRdb holds only the in-frame ones, with some missing. The table has 150,000 or so clones, roughly 79% seen once. The sample consisted of PBMCs. These TCRs come from a middle-aged man in good health and CMV-seronegative. CDR3s include the opening cysteine and the closing phenylalanine or tryptophan. The order of the fields is D gene, V gene, clone size, J gene, CDR3 length, CDR3 protein, CDR3 DNA. A D gene is named only where the DNA matches it firmly. Some rows have no size entry. The others give once, few or many, or a class for an expanded clone.

TRBD1	TRBV5-4	few	TRBJ2-3	15	CASSSTTGHKDTQYF	TGTGCCAGCAGCTCCACGACAGGGCATAAGGATACGCAGTATTTT
-	TRBV7-3	-	TRBJ1-6	13	CASSLNGASPLHF	TGTGCCAGCAGCTTAAATGGAGCTTCACCCCTCCACTTT
TRBD1	TRBV18	once	TRBJ1-5	14	CASWEQGSNQPQHF	TGTGCCAGCTGGGAACAGGGGAGCAATCAGCCCCAGCATTTT
TRBD1	TRBV6-4	-	TRBJ1-2	15	CASSETGTGDYGYTF	TGTGCCAGCAGTGAAACCGGGACAGGGGACTATGGCTACACCTTC
-	TRBV18	few	TRBJ1-5	18	CASSPPRVRVYSNQPQHF	TGTGCCAGCTCACCACCGAGGGTGAGAGTATATAGCAATCAGCCCCAGCATTTT
-	TRBV5-6	-	TRBJ2-7	14	CASSASPTYYEQYF	TGTGCCAGCAGCGCAAGCCCCACTTACTACGAGCAGTACTTC
TRBD2	TRBV5-4	few	TRBJ2-2	18	CASSTTLAGGSNTGELFF	TGTGCCAGCAGCACAACACTAGCGGGAGGATCGAACACCGGGGAGCTGTTTTTT
-	TRBV27	-	TRBJ2-1	16	CASSLLTSSRSNEQFF	TGTGCCAGCAGTTTATTGACTAGTTCTAGAAGCAATGAGCAGTTCTTC
-	TRBV2	-	TRBJ2-3	15	CASSPQGGVADTQYF	TGTGCCAGCAGCCCCCAGGGGGGAGTTGCAGATACGCAGTATTTT
-	TRBV5-1	once	TRBJ1-4	18	CASSGTSQALGTNEKLFF	TGCGCCAGCAGCGGAACGTCACAGGCTCTAGGAACTAATGAAAAACTGTTTTTT
TRBD1	TRBV7-7	once	TRBJ2-5	16	CASSLSVGQGRETQYF	TGTGCCAGCAGCTTATCGGTTGGACAGGGGCGAGAGACCCAGTACTTC
-	TRBV7-9	-	TRBJ2-3	14	CASSLTSGLDTQYF	TGTGCCAGCAGCTTAACCTCAGGGTTGGATACGCAGTATTTT
TRBD1	TRBV5-1	once	TRBJ2-7	15	CASSSPDRGTYEQYF	TGCGCCAGCAGCTCACCGGACAGGGGTACCTACGAGCAGTACTTC
TRBD1	TRBV11-2	-	TRBJ2-3	15	CASSRIGQGEDTQYF	TGTGCCAGCAGCCGTATCGGACAGGGGGAAGATACGCAGTATTTT
-	TRBV25-1	-	TRBJ1-3	13	CASSSPGENTIYF	TGTGCCAGCAGTTCTCCAGGGGAAAACACCATATATTTT
-	TRBV7-8	-	TRBJ2-5	16	CASSFDSVSGLVTQYF	TGTGCCAGCAGCTTCGATTCTGTGAGCGGGTTGGTGACCCAGTACTTC
TRBD2	TRBV2	-	TRBJ2-2	15	CASILAGDLTGELFF	TGTGCCAGCATCCTAGCGGGCGATCTCACCGGGGAGCTGTTTTTT
TRBD2	TRBV6-5	-	TRBJ2-1	11	CASGASGKQFF	TGTGCCAGCGGAGCTAGCGGCAAGCAGTTCTTC
-	TRBV27	once	TRBJ2-1	12	CASSPGGNEQFF	TGTGCCAGCAGCCCCGGAGGAAATGAGCAGTTCTTC
TRBD1	TRBV28	-	TRBJ1-5	17	CASSLSRDRGRRKPQHF	TGTGCCAGCAGTTTATCCCGGGACAGGGGGAGGAGGAAGCCCCAGCATTTT
TRBD1	TRBV10-3	-	TRBJ1-1	13	CAIRLQGGTEAFF	TGTGCCATCAGGCTACAGGGGGGAACTGAAGCTTTCTTT
-	TRBV7-9	-	TRBJ1-1	11	CASSLTGEAFF	TGTGCCAGCAGCCTGACAGGCGAAGCTTTCTTT
-	TRBV21-1	-	TRBJ2-1	16	CASSNFGLAGEHEQFF	TGTGCCAGCAGCAATTTTGGGCTAGCGGGAGAACATGAGCAGTTCTTC
TRBD1	TRBV2	-	TRBJ1-2	16	CASSEVEGQGPYGYTF	TGTGCCAGCAGTGAGGTCGAGGGACAGGGCCCATATGGCTACACCTTC
TRBD1	TRBV7-9	-	TRBJ1-4	13	CSSSLQGSEKLFF	TGTTCCAGCAGCCTACAGGGGTCTGAAAAACTGTTTTTT
-	TRBV9	once	TRBJ2-3	14	CASSVGGHTDTQYF	TGTGCCAGCAGCGTAGGCGGTCACACAGATACGCAGTATTTT
-	TRBV5-1	once	TRBJ1-1	17	CASSLAGMSRWNTEAFF	TGCGCCAGCAGCTTGGCCGGGATGAGCAGATGGAACACTGAAGCTTTCTTT
-	TRBV28	-	TRBJ1-2	15	CASTLAGLANYGYTF	TGTGCCAGCACCCTCGCAGGGTTAGCTAACTATGGCTACACCTTC
TRBD2	TRBV6-1	once	TRBJ2-1	15	CASSIAGGPYNEQFF	TGTGCCAGCAGTATAGCGGGAGGGCCGTACAATGAGCAGTTCTTC
TRBD2	TRBV2	-	TRBJ2-1	13	CASSEQLANEQFF	TGTGCCAGCAGTGAACAACTAGCGAATGAGCAGTTCTTC
TRBD1	TRBV29-1	-	TRBJ2-5	14	CSVEAARGRETQYF	TGCAGCGTTGAAGCGGCCAGGGGGCGGGAGACCCAGTACTTC
TRBD1	TRBV27	-	TRBJ2-3	16	CASSLRGPGLTDTQYF	TGTGCCAGCAGTCTAAGGGGGCCGGGGCTCACAGATACGCAGTATTTT
-	TRBV28	-	TRBJ1-2	14	CASSPGGVNYGYTF	TGTGCCAGCAGTCCAGGAGGGGTTAACTATGGCTACACCTTC
TRBD2	TRBV4-1	few	TRBJ2-3	17	CASSQAPSGSFADTQYF	TGCGCCAGCAGCCAAGCCCCTAGCGGGAGTTTCGCAGATACGCAGTATTTT
-	TRBV28	-	TRBJ2-7	14	CATESPAGSYEQYF	TGTGCCACGGAATCACCCGCAGGTTCCTACGAGCAGTACTTC
-	TRBV7-3	-	TRBJ2-6	15	CASSLSSSGANVLTF	TGTGCCAGCAGCTTGAGTAGCTCTGGGGCCAACGTCCTGACTTTC
-	TRBV2	once	TRBJ2-3	13	CASSEGPLGTQYF	TGTGCCAGCAGTGAAGGTCCTTTGGGCACGCAGTATTTT
-	TRBV29-1	-	TRBJ2-7	12	CSVDGGTDEQYF	TGCAGCGTTGACGGCGGGACAGACGAGCAGTACTTC
TRBD1	TRBV5-8	few	TRBJ2-6	17	CASRMTGGSSGANVLTF	TGTGCCAGCAGAATGACAGGGGGAAGCTCTGGGGCCAACGTCCTGACTTTC